This T cell receptor beta chain was observed in a study of Tregs in tolerant kidney transplant recipients. Regarding the study as a whole: The small number of patients limits these findings pending further validation.

As regards this clone: The target antigen is unknown. Read sequence stops 3 residues before the CDR3 end, and the germline J gene provides the missing end.

Profiled with immunoSEQ multiplex PCR; TCRdb holds only in-frame clones, not every one. This sample's table reports roughly 48,000 clones. This CDR3 comprises 15 residues. CDR1 is GTSNPN, CDR2 SVGIG, per germline (reference sequence). The J segment lost 2 bases and the V segment lost 2 bases, leaving 4 bases of the junction unmatched. The gene calls are TRBV30 and TRBJ2-4, with 9 bases identical to TRBD1. This TCR was recovered from a human donor who received a combined kidney and bone marrow transplant. This specimen consisted of CD4+ T cells from blood, obtained before the transplant. The CDR3 DNA, read in part, is TGTGCCTGGAGTTCGACAGGGGGTACCAAAAACATT. Translated, it gives CAWSSTGGTKNI. The full CDR3 protein is CAWSSTGGTKNIQYF.